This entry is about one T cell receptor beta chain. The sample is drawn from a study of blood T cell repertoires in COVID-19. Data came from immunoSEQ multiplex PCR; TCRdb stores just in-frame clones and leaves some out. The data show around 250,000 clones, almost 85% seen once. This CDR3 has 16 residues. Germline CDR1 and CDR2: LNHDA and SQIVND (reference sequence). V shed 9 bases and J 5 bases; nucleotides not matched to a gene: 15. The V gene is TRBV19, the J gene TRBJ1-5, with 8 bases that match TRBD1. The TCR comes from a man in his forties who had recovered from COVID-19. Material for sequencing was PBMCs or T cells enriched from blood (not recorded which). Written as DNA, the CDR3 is TGTGCCAGCCGTTCCGGGGGCAGGGGGCAGGATCAGCCCCAGCATTTT. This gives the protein CASRSGGRGQDQPQHF.